The TCR beta chain described here comes from a study of beta chain features in type 1 diabetes. Averaging approximately 120 mL, one heparinised blood draw was given by each donor. The whole isolated RNA underwent reverse transcription, so sequencing captured expressed TCRB transcripts. Measured with immunoSEQ multiplex PCR; TCRdb has only the in-frame clones, and not every one. The table has about 900,000 clones, 15% to 20% seen once; the top ten hold roughly 0.025%. Trimming at V came to 0 bases and at J to 11 bases, leaving 8 bases not matched to a gene. This CDR3 comprises 14 residues. CDR1 SGDLS and CDR2 YYNGEE come from the germline V gene.

The chain uses TRBV9 and TRBJ1-1; 9 bases are a match to TRBD1. This receptor was obtained from a woman under 30 in good health. What was sequenced was naive CD4+ T cells from blood. CDR3 sequence reads: CASSVGTGEGPAFF. CDR3 nucleotide sequence: TGTGCCAGCAGCGTAGGGACAGGGGAGGGTCCCGCTTTCTTT.